This paragraph covers one T cell receptor beta chain sequence. Trimming pared 2 bases from V and 0 bases from J, leaving 14 bases between. CDR3 length: 16 residues. The germline V gene encodes CDR1 WNHNN and CDR2 SYGVQD (reference sequence). The data stem from a study of cytomegalovirus exposure and HLA in healthy donors. In the PCR, 60 Vbeta and 13 Jbeta primers were used. The data were produced by immunoSEQ multiplex PCR, yet TCRdb's version contains in-frame clones alone and is incomplete. The table includes 120,000 or so clones, approximately 81% detected once. Specimen: PBMCs. The TCR was taken from a woman in her forties in good health and CMV-seronegative. This chain connects TRBV10-1 to TRBJ2-7; D not certain. CDR3: CASSEMAVTASYEQYF. CDR3 nucleotides: TGCGCCAGCAGTGAGATGGCGGTAACGGCCTCCTACGAGCAGTACTTC.